This T cell receptor (beta chain) was found in a study of blood T cell repertoires in COVID-19. Study context: Specimens from acute and convalescent COVID-19 originated in the United States, Italy and Spain. PBMCs, B-cell-depleted T cells, or T cells were the source of the cDNA or gDNA that made up the material.

Original data processing: Reference gene primer amplification gave nucleated cell count estimates. The repertoire was sequenced with immunoSEQ multiplex PCR; TCRdb's copy has only in-frame clones and lacks some. The V and J calls and the clone size are those of that table, but D and trimming were determined from the DNA. The sample lists under 250,000 clones; roughly 80% were seen once. The Seattle patients, enrolled during active infection, were followed longitudinally. From germline, CDR1 is ENHRY and CDR2 SYGVKD. The CDR3 is 17 amino acids. Trimming took off 10 bases at V and 5 bases at J, with 30 bases between the two ends.

This receptor was identified in a woman aged 40 to 55 with COVID-19, enrolled during active disease. The sample was peripheral blood. V gene TRBV10-3 combines with J gene TRBJ2-7; tentatively, D is TRBD1 (6 bases). For the CDR3, the DNA is TGTGCCACTCAAAAATTCATTACAGGGAAATCGGAAAACGAGCAGTACTTC. Translated, it gives CATQKFITGKSENEQYF.